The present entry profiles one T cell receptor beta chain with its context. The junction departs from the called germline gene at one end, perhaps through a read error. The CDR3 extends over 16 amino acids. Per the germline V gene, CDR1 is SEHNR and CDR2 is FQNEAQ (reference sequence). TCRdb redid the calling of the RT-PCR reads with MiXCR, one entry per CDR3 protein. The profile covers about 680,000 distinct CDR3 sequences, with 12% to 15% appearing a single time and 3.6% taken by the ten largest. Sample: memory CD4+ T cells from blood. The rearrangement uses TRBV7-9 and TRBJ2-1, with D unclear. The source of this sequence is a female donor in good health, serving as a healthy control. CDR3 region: CASSLARSQEYSEQFF. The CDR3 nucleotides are TGTGCCAGCAGCTTAGCGAGGAGTCAGGAGTACAGTGAGCAGTTCTTC.